A single sample gave rise to the 15 T cell receptor beta chains below, sequenced in a study of T cell responses to AZD1222 COVID-19 vaccine. Produced via immunoSEQ multiplex PCR; TCRdb's table is partial and in-frame only. The sample records approximately 84,000 clones, 75% to 90% being singletons. This sample comprised peripheral blood, obtained 28 days after the second AZD1222 dose. The receptors were sampled from an adult who received the AZD1222 COVID-19 vaccine.

This clone appeared a single time. The rearrangement joins TRBV5-8 to TRBJ2-7, with 8 bases aligning to TRBD2. CDR1 and CDR2 from the germline V gene are SGHTS and YDEGEE. The CDR3 is 16 residues long. V shed 1 base and J 3 bases; nucleotides not matched to a gene: 9. The CDR3 sequence: CASSLFFGTRGYEQYF. CDR3 DNA sequence: TGTGCCAGCAGCTTGTTTTTCGGGACTAGAGGCTACGAGCAGTACTTC.

In its sample, this clone was seen once. CDR3 coding DNA: TGTGCCACCTCCGGTGGGGGAATATACAATGAGCAGTTCTTC. It codes for CATSGGGIYNEQFF. This rearrangement joins TRBV24-1 to TRBJ2-1; D is possibly TRBD1 or TRBD2 (5 bases each). With 9 bases removed from V and 4 bases from J, the gap between germline ends came to 15 bases. The CDR3 is made up of 14 amino acids. Germline lookup yields CDR1 KGHDR and CDR2 SFDVKD.

This chain uses TRBV5-1 with TRBJ2-5; unclear D gene. Germline CDR1 reads SGHRS; CDR2 reads YFSETQ. V lost 4 bases and J 5 bases, leaving 15 bases between the germline ends. The CDR3 is 14 amino acids. Here the CDR3 DNA reads TGCGCCAGCAGCCATGGCCCGGAAATGGAGACCCAGTACTTC. This codes for CASSHGPEMETQYF.

The chain uses TRBV7-3 and TRBJ2-2, with 8 nucleotides matching TRBD1. The V segment lost 5 bases and the J segment 13 bases; nucleotides outside the gene matches: 6. CDR3 length: 12 residues. Germline loops: CDR1 SGHTA, CDR2 FQGTGA. The CDR3 region has the DNA TGTGCCAGCAGCATAGGACAGGGAGGGCTGTTTTTT. This codes for CASSIGQGGLFF.

The chain employs TRBV6-2 or TRBV6-3 and TRBJ1-5; 7 bases match TRBD1. This CDR3 spans 13 amino acids. The ends lost 5 bases at V and 5 bases at J; junction bases unmatched: 3. Looked up from germline, CDR1 is MNHEY and CDR2 is SVGEGT. The chain's CDR3 is CASSTGADQPQHF. Here the CDR3 DNA reads TGTGCCAGCAGTACAGGGGCCGATCAGCCCCAGCATTTT.

The chain couples TRBV27 to TRBJ2-3, with a possible D match to TRBD1 (5 bases). This CDR3 has 15 amino acids. V lost 5 bases, J lost 4 bases, and 16 bases lay in between. The germline V gene encodes CDR1 MNHEY and CDR2 SMNVEV (reference sequence). The DNA for the CDR3 is TGTGCCAGCAGTCCGACAGCCGTCCCCTCAGATACGCAGTATTTT. It codes for CASSPTAVPSDTQYF.

The chain is built from TRBV27 and TRBJ1-5; D gene ambiguous. The CDR3 spans 15 residues. Trimming removed 5 bases from V and 5 bases from J, with 16 bases in between. Germline loops: CDR1 MNHEY, CDR2 SMNVEV (reference sequence). Here the CDR3 DNA reads TGTGCCAGCAGTCCCCTCGTAGGCCCTGATCAGCCCCAGCATTTT. It specifies CASSPLVGPDQPQHF.

This sequence joins TRBV9 and TRBJ1-2, with 8 nucleotides matching TRBD1. The ends lost 4 bases at V and 8 bases at J; junction bases unmatched: 10. The CDR3 length is 14 residues. Germline CDR1 SGDLS, CDR2 YYNGEE. DNA of the CDR3: TGTGCCAGCAGCCCGACAGGGGAGGCCGGAGGCTACACCTTC. Residues: CASSPTGEAGGYTF.

The J gene is TRBJ1-6, the V gene TRBV1. TRBV1 is a recognized pseudogene. The CDR3 covers 18 residues. In DNA, the CDR3 is TGCACCAGCAGCCAAGTCCTCCGAACGAGATATTCCGTAACACCCCTCCACTTT. Protein sequence: CTSSQVLRTRYSVTPLHF.

The count of this clone is one. The chain uses TRBV30 and TRBJ2-7, with TRBD1 as a possible D gene (6 bases). Trimming left V 0 bases short and J 4 bases short, with 16 bases between. Looked up from germline, CDR1 is GTSNPN and CDR2 is SVGIG (reference sequence). The CDR3 covers 15 residues. The CDR3 is CAWSVDAGVRYEQYF. The DNA of the CDR3 is TGTGCCTGGAGTGTAGATGCAGGGGTGCGGTACGAGCAGTACTTC.

The V and J genes are TRBV10-3 and TRBJ1-2; D gene ambiguous. The CDR3 contains 12 residues. Trimming took off 4 bases at V and 4 bases at J, with 7 bases between the two ends. The germline gives CDR1 ENHRY, CDR2 SYGVKD. CDR3 loop: CAISAEGYGYTF. In DNA, the CDR3 is TGTGCCATCAGTGCGGAGGGCTATGGCTACACCTTC.

This chain joins TRBV14 and TRBJ2-2; 7 bases agree with TRBD2. V lost 4 bases, J lost 3 bases, and 8 bases stayed unmatched. CDR3 size: 16 residues. Germline V gene lookup returns CDR1 SGHDN and CDR2 FVKESK. Here the CDR3 DNA reads TGTGCCAGCAGCCCCGGGACTAAAGGGTACACCGGGGAGCTGTTTTTT. Protein: CASSPGTKGYTGELFF.

The chain uses TRBV3-1 (or the pseudogene TRBV3-2) and TRBJ2-7, with 8 bases that match TRBD1. CDR1 and CDR2 (germline): LGHDT, YNNKEL (reference sequence). The junction had 10 bases not matched to a gene; V was cut back by 4 bases and J by 2 bases. The CDR3 spans 16 residues. This CDR3 reads CASSPLDRGMTYEQYF. The CDR3 bases are TGTGCCAGCAGCCCTCTCGACAGGGGAATGACCTACGAGCAGTACTTC.

This clone was seen a few times. The chain uses TRBV30 and TRBJ1-3; D is ambiguous. Looked up from germline, CDR1 is GTSNPN and CDR2 is SVGIG (reference sequence). Trimming cost V 0 bases and J 4 bases, with 13 bases left between them. The CDR3 covers 15 residues. Here the CDR3 reads CAWSVRGFVGNTIYF. The CDR3 DNA is TGTGCCTGGAGTGTACGAGGTTTTGTGGGAAACACCATATATTTT.

The rearrangement joins TRBV6-5 to TRBJ2-1; D unresolved. V lost 4 bases to trimming and J lost 0 bases, with 10 bases between them. CDR3 length: 15 amino acids. Germline V lookup: CDR1 MNHEY, CDR2 SVGAGI. CDR3 sequence reads: CASSSDTFSYNEQFF. The DNA of the CDR3 is TGTGCCAGCAGTTCCGATACCTTCTCCTACAATGAGCAGTTCTTC.